What follows is one T cell receptor beta chain and its context. Its matching antigen is unknown. This sample was taken from a study of shared clonotypes between healthy human individuals. Study as a whole: Every donor yielded three CD4 naive, three CD4 memory, two CD8 naive and one CD8 memory plate.

Study-level points and caveats: Non-shared clonotypes showed lower generation probabilities than clonotypes common to all four donors. Among donors, sharing of clonotypes was expected to be affected by sequencing depth.

The input for sorted-subset replicate PCRs was around 0.2 ug DNA, some 28,000 T cell genomes. Repertoires were generated with immunoSEQ multiplex PCR, while TCRdb's copy carries only in-frame clones and drops some. There are about 600,000 clones in the sample; more than 95% occur only once, and 0.045% to 0.06% lies in the top ten. The sequenced material came from naive CD4+ T cells sorted from blood. Subset here: CD45RA+ positively selected. This TCR was recovered from a woman aged 25-40 years in good health.

The CDR3 bases are TGTGCCAGCAGCACAAACGGGGACAGAGGGAAGTTCGACAATGAGCAGTTCTTC. Residues: CASSTNGDRGKFDNEQFF. V and J are TRBV21-1 and TRBJ2-1; the table calls TRBD1, which could not be checked here. TRBV21-1 is shown as a pseudogene. This CDR3 spans 18 amino acids.